Below are 18 T cell receptor beta chains sequenced from a single sample in a study of cytomegalovirus exposure and HLA in healthy donors (dated by TCRdb to 2017 to 2019). The library came from the immunoSEQ multiplex PCR assay. For the multiplex PCR, a mixture combining 60 forward primers for TCR Vbeta segments and 13 reverse primers for TCR Jbeta segments was used. TCRdb obtained this table from immuneACCESS and retained in-frame rearrangements with V and J assigned. These tables miss some clones; where compared with another copy, unresolved V genes account for less than half of the shortfall, and the remainder is unexplained. The sample table shows around 130,000 clones, and less than 85% are seen once. The ten largest make up 2% to 2.5% of the sample. What was sequenced was PBMCs. The receptors stem from a woman aged 40 to 49 in good health and CMV-seropositive.

The chain links TRBV30 to TRBJ1-1; 9 bases agree with TRBD1. CDR1 is GTSNPN and CDR2 is SVGIG in the germline V gene (reference sequence). V was clipped by 5 bases and J by 7 bases; unmatched bases: 14. This CDR3 is 15 amino acids long. DNA of the CDR3: TGTGCCTGGGTATACGGGACAGGGCGTGGTAGTGAAGCTTTCTTT. Its protein is CAWVYGTGRGSEAFF.

This chain connects TRBV6-1 to TRBJ1-1; 8 bases line up with TRBD1. The CDR3 has 14 amino acids. V dropped 8 bases and J dropped 0; count of bases not matched to a gene: 5. CDR1 is MNHNS, CDR2 SASEGT, per germline. The CDR3 DNA reads as TGTGCCAGCGGACAGGGCTCAATGAACACTGAAGCTTTCTTT. Protein sequence: CASGQGSMNTEAFF.

This clone was seen only once. The CDR3 DNA is TGTGCCAGCAGTAGACAGGGAATAGCGAACACCGGGGAGCTGTTTTTT. Residues: CASSRQGIANTGELFF. This chain connects TRBV7-3 to TRBJ2-2; 7 bases match TRBD1. The CDR3 covers 16 residues. Unmatched junction bases numbered 7, after V lost 6 bases and J lost 0 bases. Germline V gene sequence: CDR1 SGHTA, CDR2 FQGTGA.

The V and J genes are TRBV28 and TRBJ1-2; 8 bases fit TRBD1. Trimming cost V 6 bases and J 11 bases; bases outside gene matches: 14. Looked up from germline, CDR1 is MDHEN and CDR2 is SYDVKM. There are 14 residues in the CDR3. The CDR3 protein is CASRITGQGLNYTF. The CDR3 bases are TGTGCCAGCAGGATAACCGGACAGGGTTTAAATTACACCTTC.

This clone came up a few times. Other DNA variants within this sample encode the same CDR3. This chain uses TRBV5-4 with TRBJ1-3; TRBD1 might be the D (5 bases). There are 16 residues in the CDR3. Germline V lookup: CDR1 SGHNT, CDR2 YYREEE (reference sequence). V was shortened by 1 base and J by 0 bases, with 11 bases between the two germline ends. As DNA, the CDR3 is TGTGCCAGCAGCTTGCGGGGGGTACTCTCTGGAAACACCATATATTTT. Translation: CASSLRGVLSGNTIYF.

This clone was recorded only once. This chain uses TRBV7-3 with TRBJ2-1, with 12 bases that match TRBD2. This CDR3 comprises 15 residues. V lost 5 bases to trimming and J lost 13 bases; unmatched junction nucleotides: 12. Germline CDR1 SGHTA, CDR2 FQGTGA. The CDR3 loop is CASSPLAGGLRPQFF. Written as DNA, the CDR3 is TGTGCCAGCAGCCCACTAGCGGGAGGATTAAGGCCCCAGTTCTTC.

The V and J genes are TRBV9 and TRBJ2-5, with 7 positions matching TRBD1. After removal of 3 bases from V and 3 bases from J, the junction contained 5 bases not matched to a gene. From germline, CDR1 is SGDLS and CDR2 YYNGEE. The CDR3 spans 14 residues. Written as DNA, the CDR3 is TGTGCCAGCAGCGAGACAGACAGGGAAGAGACCCAGTACTTC. This encodes CASSETDREETQYF.

This clone was recorded a few times. The chain is built from TRBV19 and TRBJ2-1, with 7 bases fitting TRBD2. V was clipped by 3 bases and J by 15 bases; unmatched bases: 5. The CDR3 spans 11 residues. Germline V gives CDR1 LNHDA, CDR2 SQIVND (reference sequence). CDR3 coding DNA: TGTGCCAGTAGTATCCGGGACTATCGGTTCTTC. This codes for CASSIRDYRFF.

This sequence joins TRBV6-5 and TRBJ2-2; the match to TRBD2 covers 7 bases. The CDR3 length is 15 residues. CDR1 and CDR2 (germline): MNHEY, SVGAGI. V shed 6 bases, J shed 1 base, and the junction held 5 bases outside the gene matches. Here the CDR3 DNA reads TGTGCCAGCAGCATCGGGGGGTTGAACACCGGGGAGCTGTTTTTT. It translates to CASSIGGLNTGELFF.

The genes are TRBV27 and TRBJ2-7; 8 nucleotides match TRBD2. Germline CDR1 MNHEY, CDR2 SMNVEV (reference sequence). Unmatched junction bases numbered 9, after V lost 6 bases and J lost 2 bases. CDR3 length equals 15 residues. As DNA, the CDR3 is TGTGCCAGCAGCCCTTTAGCGGGGAATACCTACGAGCAGTACTTC. The encoded protein is CASSPLAGNTYEQYF.

The genes are TRBV11-2 and TRBJ2-1, with 12 positions matching TRBD1. The trim removed 5 bases at V and 7 bases at J, leaving 3 bases unmatched. The length of the CDR3 is 14 residues. Germline values: CDR1 SGHAT, CDR2 FQNNGV. DNA of the CDR3: TGTGCCAGCAGCGTGGGACAGGGGGCTAATGAGCAGTTCTTC. Its translation is CASSVGQGANEQFF.

In the case of this clone: The same CDR3 can be traced to other DNA sequences in this sample. The V and J genes are TRBV18 and TRBJ2-5, with 8 bases lining up with TRBD1. CDR3 length: 13 amino acids. The junction had 3 bases not matched to a gene; V was cut back by 4 bases and J by 5 bases. The V gene's germline CDR1 is KGHSH and CDR2 LQKENI. The CDR3 reads CASSLNRGETQYF. CDR3 nucleotide sequence: TGTGCCAGCTCACTCAACAGGGGGGAGACCCAGTACTTC.

With respect to this clone: The identical CDR3 is also encoded by other nucleotide sequences in the sample. The rearrangement joins TRBV7-2 to TRBJ1-2, with 8 positions matching TRBD1. This CDR3 region has 14 residues. CDR1 is SGHTA and CDR2 is FQGNSA in the germline V gene. V was clipped by 2 bases and J by 4 bases; unmatched bases: 3. The CDR3, as DNA: TGTGCCAGCAGCTTAACGGACAGGGCCTATGGCTACACCTTC. Translation: CASSLTDRAYGYTF. The variable domain in full, with the rest retrieved from reference TRBV7-2 and TRBJ1-2, is GAGVSQSPSNKVTEKGKDVELRCDPISGHTALYWYRQSLGQGLEFLIYFQGNSAPDKSGLPSDRFSAERTGGSVSTLTIQRTQQEDSAVYLCASSLTDRAYGYTFGSGTRLTVV.

This clone was found once. A read error may produce the germline difference seen at one junction end. V and J are TRBV7-2 and TRBJ1-2; 9 bases are shared with TRBD1. CDR3 length: 14 residues. Germline CDR1 reads SGHTA; CDR2 reads FQGNSA. The CDR3 loop is CASSAQGAQTPYSF. CDR3 sequence (DNA): TGTGCCAGCAGCGCACAGGGGGCACAGACCCCTTATTCCTTC.

This clone was detected a few times. The chain links TRBV18 to TRBJ2-5; 7 bases are shared with TRBD1. The CDR3 has 13 amino acids. Germline trimming cut 3 bases from V and 5 bases from J; bases unmatched to any gene: 3. The germline V gene has CDR1 KGHSH and CDR2 LQKENI. Here the CDR3 DNA reads TGTGCCAGCTCACCGGGACAGATGGAGACCCAGTACTTC. Its translation is CASSPGQMETQYF.

The table lists this clone with a count of one. The V call is TRBV2, the J call TRBJ2-5; TRBD2 is a possible D gene (6 bases). With 1 base removed from V and 4 bases from J, the gap between germline ends came to 19 bases. The germline V gene encodes CDR1 SNHLY and CDR2 FYNNEI. This CDR3 is 17 amino acids long. CDR3 DNA: TGTGCCAGCAGTGAAGGAAAGGCTAGCGATTCCTTAGAGACCCAGTACTTC. This codes for CASSEGKASDSLETQYF.

The chain couples TRBV2 to TRBJ1-4, with D maybe TRBD1 (5 bases). Trimming pared 6 bases from V and 8 bases from J, leaving 19 bases between. The CDR3 covers 15 residues. Germline lookup yields CDR1 SNHLY and CDR2 FYNNEI. The CDR3 region is CASSGFGGSGEKLFF. CDR3 nucleotide sequence: TGTGCCAGCAGCGGTTTTGGGGGGAGTGGAGAAAAACTGTTTTTT.

This chain connects TRBV30 to TRBJ2-7; a weak D match, TRBD2 (8 bases). This CDR3 region has 14 residues. Germline V lookup: CDR1 GTSNPN, CDR2 SVGIG (reference sequence). The V end lost 7 bases, the J end lost 5 bases, and 21 bases lay between the germline ends. The CDR3 sequence is CASKQGLGGDEQYF. CDR3 sequence (DNA): TGTGCCTCAAAACAGGGGCTCGGGGGGGACGAGCAGTACTTC.